The 10 T cell receptor beta chains listed next were all sequenced from one sample in a study of T cell repertoires in cytomegalovirus infection. TCRdb reanalysed the reads using MiXCR and keeps one entry per CDR3 protein. The sample yields 400,000 or so distinct CDR3 sequences, approximately 30% seen once. Sequences were obtained from PBMCs. The receptors were sampled from a human donor in good health (CMV status not recorded). Some clones in this sample may be carry-over from other donors' samples.

A word on this clonotype: At one of its ends the junction is not consistent with the germline gene, which may arise from a read error. J is TRBJ2-3 and V is TRBV4-1; D uncertain. Germline CDR1 is MGHRA and CDR2 is YSYEKL. The CDR3 spans 16 residues. CDR3 in amino acids: CSSSQEVSVHTDTQYF. The CDR3 DNA reads as TGCTCCAGCAGCCAAGAAGTTTCGGTCCATACAGATACGCAGTATTTT.

This chain uses TRBV19 with TRBJ1-1, with D possibly being TRBD1 (5 bases). V was cut by 4 bases and J by 5 bases, with 23 bases left in between. The CDR3 extends over 17 amino acids. Germline V gene lookup returns CDR1 LNHDA and CDR2 SQIVND (reference sequence). The CDR3: CASSTPSPGRGKTEAFF. CDR3 coding DNA: TGTGCCAGTAGTACCCCAAGTCCGGGAAGGGGAAAGACTGAAGCTTTCTTT.

Notes on this clonotype: A read error may explain this, as a much larger clone is one base away. The CDR3 here is CASSSPRLAGGIYNEHFF. CDR3 coding DNA: TGTGCCAGCAGCTCCCCGAGGCTAGCGGGGGGTATTTACAATGAGCATTTCTTC. The chain has TRBV11-2 and TRBJ2-1, with 11 nucleotides matching TRBD2. The germline gives CDR1 SGHAT, CDR2 FQNNGV. This CDR3 comprises 18 residues.

J is TRBJ2-5 and V is TRBV6-5; 7 bases are a match to TRBD1. The CDR3 sequence is 12 residues long. Germline V CDR1 and CDR2: MNHEY, SVGAGI. V gave up 8 bases and J gave up 3 bases; unmatched junction bases: 3. CDR3 protein: CASGTAEETQYF. The CDR3 DNA reads TGTGCCAGCGGGACAGCGGAAGAGACCCAGTACTTC.

The chain couples TRBV10-3 to TRBJ2-7; TRBD1 aligns across 9 bases. The germline V gene has CDR1 ENHRY and CDR2 SYGVKD. V shed 2 bases, J shed 6 bases, and the junction held 5 bases outside the gene matches. The CDR3 runs to 14 residues. CDR3 residues: CAISERDRVGEQYF. The CDR3 nucleotides read TGTGCCATCAGTGAGCGGGACAGGGTTGGCGAGCAGTACTTC.

To note about this clonotype: A much larger clone sits a single nucleotide away, making a read error possible. The rearrangement uses TRBV19 and TRBJ1-2, with D perhaps matching TRBD1 (5 bases). Germline V gene sequence: CDR1 LNHDA, CDR2 SQIVND (reference sequence). The CDR3 extends over 13 amino acids. The CDR3 bases are TGTGCCAGTAGTATCAGGGACGACTATGTCTACACCTTC. Its translation is CASSIRDDYVYTF.

On this clonotype itself: Since a much larger clone is just one base distant, this may be a read error. The chain recombines TRBV7-6 with TRBJ2-7; 8 bases match TRBD2. The CDR3 contains 14 residues. Germline-derived CDR1 and CDR2 are SGHVS and FNYEAQ. The chain's CDR3 is CASSDRAGAYEKYF. The CDR3 DNA sequence: TGTGCCAGCAGCGACCGAGCGGGGGCCTACGAGAAGTACTTC.

This chain joins TRBV5-1 and TRBJ1-2, with D possibly matching TRBD1 (5 bases). CDR3 size: 14 residues. The ends were cut back, 6 bases at V and 0 bases at J, with 12 bases in the middle. Germline CDR1 is SGHRS and CDR2 is YFSETQ. The CDR3 bases are TGCGCCAGCAATCGAGGGGCTGCTAACTATGGCTACACCTTC. Its protein is CASNRGAANYGYTF.

The chain combines TRBV9 with TRBJ1-2, with 9 positions matching TRBD1. V gave up 0 bases and J gave up 9 bases; unmatched junction bases: 6. The CDR3 runs 14 residues. Germline V CDR1 and CDR2: SGDLS, YYNGEE. Here the CDR3 reads CASSVETGGRSYTF. CDR3 bases: TGTGCCAGCAGCGTAGAGACAGGGGGACGGAGCTACACCTTC.

This clonotype was seen only a few times. The J gene is TRBJ2-3, the V gene TRBV15, with D perhaps TRBD1 (6 bases). V gave up 1 base and J gave up 2 bases, with 16 bases separating them. This CDR3 spans 17 amino acids. Germline loops: CDR1 LNHNV, CDR2 YYDKDF (reference sequence). In DNA, the CDR3 is TGTGCCACCAGCAGAGGCCGGGACAACCGGCTCACAGATACGCAGTATTTT. It yields the protein CATSRGRDNRLTDTQYF.